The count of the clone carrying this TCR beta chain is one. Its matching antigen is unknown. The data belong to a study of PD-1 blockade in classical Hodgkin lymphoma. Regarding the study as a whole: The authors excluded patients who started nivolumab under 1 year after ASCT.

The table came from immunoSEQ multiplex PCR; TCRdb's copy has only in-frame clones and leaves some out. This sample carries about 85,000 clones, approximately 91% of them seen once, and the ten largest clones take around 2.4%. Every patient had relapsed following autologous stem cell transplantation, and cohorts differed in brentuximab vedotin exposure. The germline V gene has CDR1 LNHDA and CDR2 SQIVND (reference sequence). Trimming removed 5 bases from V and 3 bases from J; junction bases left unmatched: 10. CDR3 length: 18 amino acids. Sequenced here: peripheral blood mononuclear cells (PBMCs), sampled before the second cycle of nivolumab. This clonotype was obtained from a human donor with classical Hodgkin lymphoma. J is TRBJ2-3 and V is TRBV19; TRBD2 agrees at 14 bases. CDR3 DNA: TGTGCCAGTAGTGAATTGCTCGGACTAGCGGGAGGAACAGATACGCAGTATTTT. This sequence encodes CASSELLGLAGGTDTQYF.